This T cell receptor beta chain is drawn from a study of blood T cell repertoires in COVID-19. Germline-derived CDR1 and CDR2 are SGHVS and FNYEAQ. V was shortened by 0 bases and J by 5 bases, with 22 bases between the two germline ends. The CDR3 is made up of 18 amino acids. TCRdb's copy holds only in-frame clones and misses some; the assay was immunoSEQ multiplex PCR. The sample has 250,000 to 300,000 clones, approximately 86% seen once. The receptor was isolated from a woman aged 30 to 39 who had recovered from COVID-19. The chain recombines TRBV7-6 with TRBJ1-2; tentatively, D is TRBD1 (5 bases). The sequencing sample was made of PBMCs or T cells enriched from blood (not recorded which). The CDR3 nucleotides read TGTGCCAGCAGCTTAGCGCGGGCCCGGGGAGGGGAAGGATATGGCTACACCTTC. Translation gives CASSLARARGGEGYGYTF.